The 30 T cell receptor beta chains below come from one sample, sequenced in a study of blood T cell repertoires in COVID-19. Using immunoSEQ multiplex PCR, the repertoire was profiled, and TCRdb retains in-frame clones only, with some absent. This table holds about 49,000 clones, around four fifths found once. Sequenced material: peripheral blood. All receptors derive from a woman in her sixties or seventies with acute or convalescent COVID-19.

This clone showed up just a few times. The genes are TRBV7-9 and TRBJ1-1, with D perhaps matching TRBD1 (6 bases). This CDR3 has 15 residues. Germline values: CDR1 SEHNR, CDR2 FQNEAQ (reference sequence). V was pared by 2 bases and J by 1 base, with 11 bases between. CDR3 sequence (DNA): TGTGCCAGCAGCTTAAGGACAGCCTCGAACACTGAAGCTTTCTTT. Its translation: CASSLRTASNTEAFF.

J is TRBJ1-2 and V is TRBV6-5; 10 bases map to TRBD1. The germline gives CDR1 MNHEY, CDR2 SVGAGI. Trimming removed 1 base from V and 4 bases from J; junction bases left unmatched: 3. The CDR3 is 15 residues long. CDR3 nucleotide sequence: TGTGCCAGCAGTTACTTGACAGGGGGCGGCTATGGCTACACCTTC. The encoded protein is CASSYLTGGGYGYTF.

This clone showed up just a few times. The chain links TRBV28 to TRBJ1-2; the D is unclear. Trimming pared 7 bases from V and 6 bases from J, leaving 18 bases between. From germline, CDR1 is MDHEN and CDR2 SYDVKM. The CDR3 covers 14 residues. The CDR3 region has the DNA TGTGCCAGCATTCGTACGGGGTACTTCGATGGCTACACCTTC. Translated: CASIRTGYFDGYTF.

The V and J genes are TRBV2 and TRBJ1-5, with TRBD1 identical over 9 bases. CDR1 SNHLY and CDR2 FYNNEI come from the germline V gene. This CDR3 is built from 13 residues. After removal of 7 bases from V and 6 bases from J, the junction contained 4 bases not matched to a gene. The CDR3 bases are TGTGCCAGCAATGGACAGGGGACTCAGCCCCAGCATTTT. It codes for CASNGQGTQPQHF.

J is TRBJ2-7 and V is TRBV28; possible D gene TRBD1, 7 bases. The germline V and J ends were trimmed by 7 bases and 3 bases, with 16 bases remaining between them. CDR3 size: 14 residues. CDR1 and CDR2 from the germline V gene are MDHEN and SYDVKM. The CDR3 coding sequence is TGTGCCAGCACAAAATCAGGGGGAGGCTACGAGCAGTACTTC. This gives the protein CASTKSGGGYEQYF.

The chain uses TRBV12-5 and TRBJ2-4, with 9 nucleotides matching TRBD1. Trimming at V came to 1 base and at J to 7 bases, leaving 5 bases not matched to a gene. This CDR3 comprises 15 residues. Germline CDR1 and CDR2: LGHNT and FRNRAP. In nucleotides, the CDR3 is TGTGCTAGTGGTTTGGGGGGACAGGGTAAGAACATTCAGTACTTC. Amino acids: CASGLGGQGKNIQYF.

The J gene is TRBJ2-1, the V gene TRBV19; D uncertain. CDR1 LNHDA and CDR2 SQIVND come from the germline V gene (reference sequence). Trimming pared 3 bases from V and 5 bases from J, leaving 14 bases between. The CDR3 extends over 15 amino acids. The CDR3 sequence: CASSIWAPSHNEQFF. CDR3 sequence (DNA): TGTGCCAGTAGTATTTGGGCCCCATCACACAATGAGCAGTTCTTC.

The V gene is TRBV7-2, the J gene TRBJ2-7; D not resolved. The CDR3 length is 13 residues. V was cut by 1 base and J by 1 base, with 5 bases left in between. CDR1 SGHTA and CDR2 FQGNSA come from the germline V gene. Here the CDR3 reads CASSLVQSYEQYF. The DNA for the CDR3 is TGTGCCAGCAGCTTAGTGCAGTCCTACGAGCAGTACTTC.

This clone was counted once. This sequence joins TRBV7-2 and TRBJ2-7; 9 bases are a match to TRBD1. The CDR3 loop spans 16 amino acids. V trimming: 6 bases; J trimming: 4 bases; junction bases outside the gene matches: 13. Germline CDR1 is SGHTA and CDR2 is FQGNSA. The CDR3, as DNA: TGTGCCAGCAGTTATAATCCCTGGACAGGGGAATACGAGCAGTACTTC. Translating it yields CASSYNPWTGEYEQYF.

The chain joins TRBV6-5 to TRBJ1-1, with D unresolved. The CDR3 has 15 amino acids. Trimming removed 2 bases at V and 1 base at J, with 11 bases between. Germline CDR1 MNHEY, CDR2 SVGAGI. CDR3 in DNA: TGTGCCAGCAGTTACGGGCTCCTTAGGAACACTGAAGCTTTCTTT. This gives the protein CASSYGLLRNTEAFF.

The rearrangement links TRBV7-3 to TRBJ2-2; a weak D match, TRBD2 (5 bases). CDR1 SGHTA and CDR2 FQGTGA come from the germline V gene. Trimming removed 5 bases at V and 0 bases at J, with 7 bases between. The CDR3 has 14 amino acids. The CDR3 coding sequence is TGTGCCAGCAGCGCACTAGCGAACACCGGGGAGCTGTTTTTT. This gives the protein CASSALANTGELFF.

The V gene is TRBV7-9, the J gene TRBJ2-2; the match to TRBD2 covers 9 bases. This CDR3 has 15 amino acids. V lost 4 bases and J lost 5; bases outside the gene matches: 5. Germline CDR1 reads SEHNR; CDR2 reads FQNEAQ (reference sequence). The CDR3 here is CASSSLAGATGELFF. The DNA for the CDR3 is TGTGCCAGCAGCTCCTTAGCGGGAGCGACCGGGGAGCTGTTTTTT.

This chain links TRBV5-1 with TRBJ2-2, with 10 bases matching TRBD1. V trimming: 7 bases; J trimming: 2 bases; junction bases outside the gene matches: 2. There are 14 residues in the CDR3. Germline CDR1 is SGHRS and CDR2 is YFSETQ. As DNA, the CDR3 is TGCGCCAGCCGACAGGGGGCAAACACCGGGGAGCTGTTTTTT. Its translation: CASRQGANTGELFF.

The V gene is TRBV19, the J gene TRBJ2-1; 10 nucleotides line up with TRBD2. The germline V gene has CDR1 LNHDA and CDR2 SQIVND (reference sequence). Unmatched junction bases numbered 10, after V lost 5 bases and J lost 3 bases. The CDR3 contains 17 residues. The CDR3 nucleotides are TGTGCCAGTAGTCCGGTAGGGCTAGCGGGGGACTACAATGAGCAGTTCTTC. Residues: CASSPVGLAGDYNEQFF. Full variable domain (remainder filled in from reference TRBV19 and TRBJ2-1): DGGITQSPKYLFRKEGQNVTLSCEQNLNHDAMYWYRQDPGQGLRLIYYSQIVNDFQKGDIAEGYSVSREKKESFPLTVTSAQKNPTAFYLCASSPVGLAGDYNEQFFGPGTRLTVL.

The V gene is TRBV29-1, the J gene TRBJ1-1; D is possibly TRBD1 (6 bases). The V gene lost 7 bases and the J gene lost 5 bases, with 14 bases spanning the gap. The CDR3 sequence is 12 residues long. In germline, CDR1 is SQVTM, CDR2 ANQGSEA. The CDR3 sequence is CSAAVDRTEAFF. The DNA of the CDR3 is TGCAGCGCCGCCGTGGACAGAACTGAAGCTTTCTTT.

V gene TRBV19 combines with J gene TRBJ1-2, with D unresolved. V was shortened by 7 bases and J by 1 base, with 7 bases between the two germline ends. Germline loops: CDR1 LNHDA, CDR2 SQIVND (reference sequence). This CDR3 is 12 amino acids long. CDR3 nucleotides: TGTGCCAGTATCGGGGTTAACTATGGCTACACCTTC. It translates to CASIGVNYGYTF.

This CDR3 is CASSLSQAGGLYNEQFF. The DNA for the CDR3 is TGTGCCAGCAGTTTATCGCAGGCGGGAGGACTCTACAATGAGCAGTTCTTC. The rearrangement uses TRBV27 and TRBJ2-1, with 8 nucleotides matching TRBD2. V gave up 0 bases and J gave up 3 bases; unmatched junction bases: 7. The CDR3 sequence is 17 residues long. Germline assignment: CDR1 MNHEY and CDR2 SMNVEV (reference sequence).

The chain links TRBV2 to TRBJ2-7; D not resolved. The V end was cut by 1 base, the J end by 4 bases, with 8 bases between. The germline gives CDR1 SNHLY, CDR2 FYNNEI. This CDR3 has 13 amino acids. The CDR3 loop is CASSEGAEYEQYF. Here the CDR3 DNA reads TGTGCCAGCAGTGAAGGTGCGGAGTACGAGCAGTACTTC.

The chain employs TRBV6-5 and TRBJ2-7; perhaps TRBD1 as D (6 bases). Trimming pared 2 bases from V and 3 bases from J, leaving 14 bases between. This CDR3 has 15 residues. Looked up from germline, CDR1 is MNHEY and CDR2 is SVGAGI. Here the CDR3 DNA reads TGTGCCAGCAGTTACCCCAGGGGAGCTAACTACGAGCAGTACTTC. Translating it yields CASSYPRGANYEQYF.

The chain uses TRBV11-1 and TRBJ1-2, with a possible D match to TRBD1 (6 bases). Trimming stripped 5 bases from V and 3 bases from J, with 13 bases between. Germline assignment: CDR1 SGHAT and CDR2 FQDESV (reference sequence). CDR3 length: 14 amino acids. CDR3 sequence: CASSEEAGDYGYTF. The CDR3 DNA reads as TGTGCCAGCAGCGAGGAAGCAGGGGACTATGGCTACACCTTC. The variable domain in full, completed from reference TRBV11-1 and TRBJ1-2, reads EAEVAQSPRYKITEKSQAVAFWCDPISGHATLYWYRQILGQGPELLVQFQDESVVDDSQLPKDRFSAERLKGVDSTLKIQPAELGDSAMYLCASSEEAGDYGYTFGSGTRLTVV.

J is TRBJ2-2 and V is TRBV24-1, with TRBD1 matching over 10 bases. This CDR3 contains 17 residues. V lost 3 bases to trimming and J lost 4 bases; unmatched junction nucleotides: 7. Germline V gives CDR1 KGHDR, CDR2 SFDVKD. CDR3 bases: TGTGCCACCAGTGATCAGCCGGGACAGGGGACCACCGGGGAGCTGTTTTTT. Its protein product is CATSDQPGQGTTGELFF.

CDR3 sequence (DNA): TGCGCCAGCAGCAAATGGATGGAGGGGAAGAACACTGAAGCTTTCTTT. Its translation: CASSKWMEGKNTEAFF. The V call is TRBV5-1, the J call TRBJ1-1; D may be TRBD1 (5 bases). This CDR3 spans 16 amino acids. Per the germline V gene, CDR1 is SGHRS and CDR2 is YFSETQ. Trimming took 4 bases from V and 1 from J, leaving 17 bases between them.

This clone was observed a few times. CDR3 in amino acids: CASSHLRGAEEKLFF. The CDR3 nucleotides read TGTGCCAGCAGCCATTTACGGGGGGCTGAAGAAAAACTGTTTTTT. The gene calls are TRBV3-1 (or the pseudogene TRBV3-2) and TRBJ1-4, with a weak D call TRBD1 (6 bases). The CDR3 runs 15 residues. V shed 3 bases and J shed 8 bases, with 16 bases lying between them. Germline loops: CDR1 LGHDT, CDR2 YNNKEL (reference sequence).

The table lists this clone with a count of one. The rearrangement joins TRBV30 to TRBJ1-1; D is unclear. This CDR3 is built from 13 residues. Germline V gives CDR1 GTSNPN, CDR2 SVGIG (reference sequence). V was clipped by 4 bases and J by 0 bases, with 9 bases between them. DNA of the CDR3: TGTGCCTGGACCAGGAATATGAACACTGAAGCTTTCTTT. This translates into CAWTRNMNTEAFF. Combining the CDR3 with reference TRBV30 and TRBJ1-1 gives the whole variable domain SQTIHQWPATLVQPVGSPLSLECTVEGTSNPNLYWYRQAAGRGLQLLFYSVGIGQISSEVPQNLSASRPQDRQFILSSKKLLLSDSGFYLCAWTRNMNTEAFFGQGTRLTVV.

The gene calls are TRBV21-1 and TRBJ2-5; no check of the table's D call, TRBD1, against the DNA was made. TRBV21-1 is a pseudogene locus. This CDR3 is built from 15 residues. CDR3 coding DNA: TGTGCCAGCAGCAAATGGCCAGGGGGCTGGGAGACCCAGTACTTC. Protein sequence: CASSKWPGGWETQYF.

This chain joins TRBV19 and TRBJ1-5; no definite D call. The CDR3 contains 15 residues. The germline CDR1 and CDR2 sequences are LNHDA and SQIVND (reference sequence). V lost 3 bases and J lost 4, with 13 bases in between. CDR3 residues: CASSISSQSNQPQHF. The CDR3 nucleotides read TGTGCCAGTAGTATCAGTAGCCAGTCAAATCAGCCCCAGCATTTT. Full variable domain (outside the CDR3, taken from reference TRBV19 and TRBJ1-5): DGGITQSPKYLFRKEGQNVTLSCEQNLNHDAMYWYRQDPGQGLRLIYYSQIVNDFQKGDIAEGYSVSREKKESFPLTVTSAQKNPTAFYLCASSISSQSNQPQHFGDGTRLSIL.

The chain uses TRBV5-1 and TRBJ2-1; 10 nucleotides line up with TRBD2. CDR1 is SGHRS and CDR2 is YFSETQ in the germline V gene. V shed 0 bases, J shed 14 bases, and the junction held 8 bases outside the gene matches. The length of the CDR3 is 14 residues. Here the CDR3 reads CASSLASGSPFEFF. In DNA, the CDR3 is TGCGCCAGCAGCTTGGCTAGCGGGAGTCCATTTGAGTTCTTC. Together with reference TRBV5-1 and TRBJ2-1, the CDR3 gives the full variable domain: KAGVTQTPRYLIKTRGQQVTLSCSPISGHRSVSWYQQTPGQGLQFLFEYFSETQRNKGNFPGRFSGRQFSNSRSEMNVSTLELGDSALYLCASSLASGSPFEFFGPGTRLTVL.

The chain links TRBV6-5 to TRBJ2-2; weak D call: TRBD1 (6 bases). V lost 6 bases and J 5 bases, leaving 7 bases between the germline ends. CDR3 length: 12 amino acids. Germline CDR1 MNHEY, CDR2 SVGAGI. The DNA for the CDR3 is TGTGCCAGCAGGCAGGGGACCGGGGAGCTGTTTTTT. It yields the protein CASRQGTGELFF.

Here the CDR3 reads CSASEMNTEAFF. The DNA of the CDR3 is TGCAGCGCGTCTGAGATGAACACTGAAGCTTTCTTT. The genes are TRBV29-1 and TRBJ1-1, with no clear D. Trimming took off 7 bases at V and 0 bases at J, with 9 bases between the two ends. CDR1 is SQVTM, CDR2 ANQGSEA, per germline. CDR3 length equals 12 residues.

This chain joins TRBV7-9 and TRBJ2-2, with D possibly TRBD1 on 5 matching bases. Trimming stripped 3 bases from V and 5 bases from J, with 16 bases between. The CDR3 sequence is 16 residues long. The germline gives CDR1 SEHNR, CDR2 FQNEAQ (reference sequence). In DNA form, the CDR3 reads TGTGCCAGCAGCTTCGGTAACCAGGGAAGTACCGGGGAGCTGTTTTTT. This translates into CASSFGNQGSTGELFF.